The rows below give T cell receptor beta chains drawn from one sample of a study of PD-1 blockade in classical Hodgkin lymphoma. Measured with immunoSEQ multiplex PCR; TCRdb has only the in-frame clones, and not every one. The sample holds about 93,000 clones; around 78% are singletons and the top ten take just under 9.5%. The source was peripheral blood mononuclear cells (PBMCs), collected before the fourth cycle of nivolumab. All receptors derive from a human donor with classical Hodgkin lymphoma. Each CDR3 is given with its conserved first and last residue. Each record gives: D gene, clone size, V gene, J gene, CDR3 protein, CDR3 DNA. D genes are given only for firm matches. The size field is filled for only some rows; it gives once, few, many or a size class.

D gene: -
clone size: -
V gene: TRBV6-6
J gene: TRBJ2-7
CDR3 protein: CASSYSQGRTGEQYF
CDR3 DNA: TGTGCCAGCAGTTACTCCCAGGGGAGGACTGGCGAGCAGTACTTC

D gene: TRBD1
clone size: few
V gene: TRBV27
J gene: TRBJ1-5
CDR3 protein: CASRKNRPGQGARGQPQHF
CDR3 DNA: TGTGCCAGCAGAAAGAACCGCCCGGGACAGGGGGCGCGGGGGCAGCCCCAGCATTTT

D gene: -
clone size: -
V gene: TRBV19
J gene: TRBJ1-2
CDR3 protein: CASSLQRNYGYTF
CDR3 DNA: TGTGCCAGTAGTCTACAGAGGAACTATGGCTACACCTTC

D gene: -
clone size: -
V gene: TRBV28
J gene: TRBJ1-3
CDR3 protein: CASNTPFGDILGGNTIYF
CDR3 DNA: TGTGCCAGCAACACCCCCTTCGGCGACATTCTTGGTGGAAACACCATATATTTT

D gene: -
clone size: -
V gene: TRBV11-2
J gene: TRBJ2-7
CDR3 protein: CASSRTRDFYEQYF
CDR3 DNA: TGTGCCAGCAGCCGGACCCGGGATTTTTACGAGCAGTACTTC

D gene: TRBD1
clone size: -
V gene: TRBV18
J gene: TRBJ2-5
CDR3 protein: CASSPLTGQVQETQYF
CDR3 DNA: TGTGCCAGCTCACCTTTGACGGGACAGGTCCAAGAGACCCAGTACTTC

D gene: TRBD1
clone size: -
V gene: TRBV5-1
J gene: TRBJ2-2
CDR3 protein: CASSLGRTGTGPGELFF
CDR3 DNA: TGCGCCAGCAGCTTGGGACGGACAGGGACGGGACCCGGGGAGCTGTTTTTT

D gene: TRBD1
clone size: -
V gene: TRBV28
J gene: TRBJ1-4
CDR3 protein: CASSLGQGINEKLFF
CDR3 DNA: TGTGCCAGCAGCTTAGGACAGGGGATAAATGAAAAACTGTTTTTT

D gene: TRBD1
clone size: -
V gene: TRBV12-5
J gene: TRBJ2-2
CDR3 protein: CASGFLTGPTGELFF
CDR3 DNA: TGTGCTAGTGGTTTTTTGACAGGGCCCACCGGGGAGCTGTTTTTT

D gene: -
clone size: -
V gene: TRBV7-2
J gene: TRBJ2-2
CDR3 protein: CASSLWAARAGELFF
CDR3 DNA: TGTGCCAGCAGCTTATGGGCCGCGCGGGCCGGGGAGCTGTTTTTT

D gene: -
clone size: many
V gene: TRBV4-3
J gene: TRBJ1-5
CDR3 protein: CASSQDRTEPQHF
CDR3 DNA: TGCGCCAGCAGCCAAGATCGTACGGAGCCCCAGCATTTT

D gene: TRBD1
clone size: -
V gene: TRBV11-2
J gene: TRBJ1-2
CDR3 protein: CASSSHSGGWYGYTF
CDR3 DNA: TGTGCCAGCAGCTCCCACTCAGGGGGATGGTATGGCTACACCTTC

D gene: -
clone size: -
V gene: TRBV5-6
J gene: TRBJ1-5
CDR3 protein: CASSLTGSNQPQHF
CDR3 DNA: TGTGCCAGCAGCTTGACAGGGTCCAATCAGCCCCAGCATTTT

D gene: -
clone size: -
V gene: TRBV6-5
J gene: TRBJ1-3
CDR3 protein: CASSYSGRAGNTIYF
CDR3 DNA: TGTGCCAGCAGTTACTCGGGCAGGGCTGGAAACACCATATATTTT

D gene: -
clone size: -
V gene: TRBV5-1
J gene: TRBJ2-3
CDR3 protein: CASSRNTDTQYF
CDR3 DNA: TGCGCCAGCAGCCGGAACACAGATACGCAGTATTTT

D gene: -
clone size: -
V gene: TRBV5-1
J gene: TRBJ1-4
CDR3 protein: CASSFSPREATNEKLFF
CDR3 DNA: TGCGCCAGCAGCTTTTCTCCCAGGGAGGCAACTAATGAAAAACTGTTTTTT

D gene: -
clone size: many
V gene: TRBV19
J gene: TRBJ2-2
CDR3 protein: CASSMQTDTGELFF
CDR3 DNA: TGTGCCAGTAGTATGCAGACAGACACCGGGGAGCTGTTTTTT

D gene: TRBD2
clone size: -
V gene: TRBV9
J gene: TRBJ2-1
CDR3 protein: CASSVYSGGALSEQFF
CDR3 DNA: TGTGCCAGCAGTGTTTATAGCGGGGGGGCTCTAAGTGAGCAGTTCTTC

D gene: -
clone size: -
V gene: TRBV27
J gene: TRBJ2-3
CDR3 protein: CASSLITWASPRADTQYF
CDR3 DNA: TGTGCCAGCAGTTTAATAACTTGGGCTAGCCCCAGAGCAGATACGCAGTATTTT

D gene: TRBD1
clone size: many
V gene: TRBV28
J gene: TRBJ1-4
CDR3 protein: CASRKQGAGSEKLFF
CDR3 DNA: TGTGCCAGCAGAAAGCAGGGGGCAGGTAGTGAAAAACTGTTTTTT

D gene: TRBD2
clone size: -
V gene: TRBV2
J gene: TRBJ2-1
CDR3 protein: CASLGLAGVGSVVNEQFF
CDR3 DNA: TGTGCCAGCCTAGGACTAGCGGGAGTGGGGTCGGTCGTCAATGAGCAGTTCTTC

D gene: TRBD2
clone size: -
V gene: TRBV5-1
J gene: TRBJ2-7
CDR3 protein: CASTGEGSSYEQYF
CDR3 DNA: TGCGCCAGCACCGGGGAGGGTTCCTCCTACGAGCAGTACTTC

D gene: -
clone size: -
V gene: TRBV25-1
J gene: TRBJ1-3
CDR3 protein: CASSVGAGNTIYF
CDR3 DNA: TGTGCCAGCAGTGTAGGGGCTGGAAACACCATATATTTT

D gene: -
clone size: -
V gene: TRBV6-6
J gene: TRBJ1-2
CDR3 protein: CASSYNRQNYGYTF
CDR3 DNA: TGTGCCAGCAGTTACAACCGGCAGAACTATGGCTACACCTTC

D gene: -
clone size: -
V gene: TRBV2
J gene: TRBJ2-7
CDR3 protein: CASSLVGRHYEQYF
CDR3 DNA: TGTGCCAGCAGCTTGGTGGGACGGCACTACGAGCAGTACTTC

D gene: -
clone size: once
V gene: TRBV20-1
J gene: TRBJ2-7
CDR3 protein: CSASVSYEQYF
CDR3 DNA: TGCAGTGCTAGTGTTTCCTACGAGCAGTACTTC

D gene: -
clone size: -
V gene: TRBV6-6
J gene: TRBJ2-3
CDR3 protein: CASNMGRHTDTQYF
CDR3 DNA: TGTGCCAGCAACATGGGACGGCACACAGATACGCAGTATTTT

D gene: -
clone size: few
V gene: TRBV18
J gene: TRBJ1-1
CDR3 protein: CASSPESSGLNTEAFF
CDR3 DNA: TGTGCCAGCTCACCAGAGAGTTCGGGGTTGAACACTGAAGCTTTCTTT

D gene: -
clone size: -
V gene: TRBV30
J gene: TRBJ2-2
CDR3 protein: CAWSVMSGTGELFF
CDR3 DNA: TGTGCCTGGAGTGTAATGTCAGGGACCGGGGAGCTGTTTTTT

D gene: -
clone size: -
V gene: TRBV28
J gene: TRBJ2-1
CDR3 protein: CASSTSRYNEQFF
CDR3 DNA: TGTGCCAGCAGTACATCTAGATACAATGAGCAGTTCTTC

D gene: TRBD1
clone size: -
V gene: TRBV28
J gene: TRBJ1-2
CDR3 protein: CASSLEQGLYYGYTF
CDR3 DNA: TGTGCCAGCAGTTTGGAACAGGGGCTTTACTATGGCTACACCTTC

D gene: -
clone size: -
V gene: TRBV7-3
J gene: TRBJ2-3
CDR3 protein: CASSLLNSNTDTQYF
CDR3 DNA: TGTGCCAGCAGCTTATTAAACTCAAACACAGATACGCAGTATTTT

D gene: TRBD2
clone size: -
V gene: TRBV28
J gene: TRBJ2-3
CDR3 protein: CASSSWTSGNTDTQYF
CDR3 DNA: TGTGCCAGCAGTTCCTGGACTAGCGGGAACACAGATACGCAGTATTTT

D gene: -
clone size: -
V gene: TRBV6-5
J gene: TRBJ1-3
CDR3 protein: CASSSGRFSGNTIYF
CDR3 DNA: TGTGCCAGCAGTTCCGGACGGTTCTCTGGAAACACCATATATTTT

D gene: TRBD1
clone size: -
V gene: TRBV28
J gene: TRBJ2-5
CDR3 protein: CASSYLWDRGARETQYF
CDR3 DNA: TGTGCCAGCAGTTACCTGTGGGACAGGGGTGCGAGAGAGACCCAGTACTTC

D gene: -
clone size: -
V gene: TRBV6-6
J gene: TRBJ1-5
CDR3 protein: CASTDSNQPQHF
CDR3 DNA: TGTGCCAGCACGGATAGCAATCAGCCCCAGCATTTT

D gene: -
clone size: -
V gene: TRBV30
J gene: TRBJ1-3
CDR3 protein: CAWRTPFFGNTIYF
CDR3 DNA: TGTGCCTGGAGGACCCCCTTCTTTGGAAACACCATATATTTT

D gene: TRBD2
clone size: few
V gene: TRBV5-5
J gene: TRBJ2-1
CDR3 protein: CASSSTSGVNYNEQFF
CDR3 DNA: TGTGCCAGCAGCTCGACTAGCGGAGTCAACTACAATGAGCAGTTCTTC

D gene: TRBD2
clone size: once
V gene: TRBV18
J gene: TRBJ2-3
CDR3 protein: CASSPTSGATDTQYF
CDR3 DNA: TGTGCCAGCTCACCGACTAGCGGGGCCACAGATACGCAGTATTTT

D gene: -
clone size: -
V gene: TRBV19
J gene: TRBJ1-3
CDR3 protein: CASSVWGDTGNTIYF
CDR3 DNA: TGTGCCAGTAGTGTTTGGGGAGATACTGGAAACACCATATATTTT

D gene: -
clone size: -
V gene: TRBV4-2
J gene: TRBJ1-1
CDR3 protein: CASSQGSPLNTEAFF
CDR3 DNA: TGTGCCAGCAGCCAAGGTAGTCCCCTAAACACTGAAGCTTTCTTT

D gene: TRBD2
clone size: -
V gene: TRBV7-6
J gene: TRBJ2-1
CDR3 protein: CASSPGLAGYNEQFF
CDR3 DNA: TGTGCCAGCAGCCCCGGACTAGCGGGGTACAATGAGCAGTTCTTC

D gene: TRBD2
clone size: -
V gene: TRBV7-2
J gene: TRBJ2-5
CDR3 protein: CASTRTSGVRETQYF
CDR3 DNA: TGTGCCAGCACCCGGACTAGCGGGGTACGGGAGACCCAGTACTTC

D gene: -
clone size: -
V gene: TRBV18
J gene: TRBJ2-3
CDR3 protein: CASSPRAATDTQYF
CDR3 DNA: TGTGCCAGCTCACCACGGGCCGCCACAGATACGCAGTATTTT

D gene: -
clone size: -
V gene: TRBV9
J gene: TRBJ1-6
CDR3 protein: CASSPQAGGSPLHF
CDR3 DNA: TGTGCCAGCAGCCCGCAAGCCGGGGGTTCACCCCTCCACTTT

D gene: TRBD2
clone size: once
V gene: TRBV5-1
J gene: TRBJ2-1
CDR3 protein: CASSLAAGPVDNEQFF
CDR3 DNA: TGCGCCAGCAGCTTGGCAGCGGGGCCGGTTGACAATGAGCAGTTCTTC

D gene: TRBD2
clone size: -
V gene: TRBV18
J gene: TRBJ2-3
CDR3 protein: CASSPGGEDTQYF
CDR3 DNA: TGTGCCAGCTCACCAGGGGGGGAAGATACGCAGTATTTT

D gene: -
clone size: -
V gene: TRBV27
J gene: TRBJ1-2
CDR3 protein: CASSFGGSYGYTF
CDR3 DNA: TGTGCCAGCAGTTTCGGGGGTTCCTATGGCTACACCTTC

D gene: TRBD1
clone size: few
V gene: TRBV19
J gene: TRBJ2-2
CDR3 protein: CASSLLPGQGQAGELFF
CDR3 DNA: TGTGCCAGTAGTCTCCTCCCGGGACAGGGTCAAGCCGGGGAGCTGTTTTTT

D gene: TRBD1
clone size: many
V gene: TRBV6-1
J gene: TRBJ1-5
CDR3 protein: CASRREQGVNQPQHF
CDR3 DNA: TGTGCCAGCAGGCGGGAACAGGGGGTCAATCAGCCCCAGCATTTT

D gene: -
clone size: -
V gene: TRBV27
J gene: TRBJ1-2
CDR3 protein: CASSRGTATPAFNYGYTF
CDR3 DNA: TGTGCCAGCAGTCGAGGGACGGCGACCCCCGCATTTAACTATGGCTACACCTTC

D gene: TRBD1
clone size: few
V gene: TRBV5-4
J gene: TRBJ1-4
CDR3 protein: CASSLGDRGEKLFF
CDR3 DNA: TGTGCCAGCAGCTTGGGAGACAGGGGCGAAAAACTGTTTTTT

D gene: -
clone size: -
V gene: TRBV15
J gene: TRBJ1-1
CDR3 protein: CATSRVQGEAFF
CDR3 DNA: TGTGCCACCAGCAGAGTGCAGGGGGAAGCTTTCTTT

D gene: TRBD1
clone size: -
V gene: TRBV9
J gene: TRBJ1-2
CDR3 protein: CASSVASTGGYGYTF
CDR3 DNA: TGTGCCAGCAGCGTAGCTTCGACAGGGGGCTATGGCTACACCTTC

D gene: TRBD1
clone size: -
V gene: TRBV4-1
J gene: TRBJ2-3
CDR3 protein: CASSQDPDRVILGTDTQYF
CDR3 DNA: TGCGCCAGCAGCCAAGATCCGGACAGGGTGATCCTTGGCACAGATACGCAGTATTTT

D gene: -
clone size: -
V gene: TRBV6-1
J gene: TRBJ1-1
CDR3 protein: CASSPPGLRSAFF
CDR3 DNA: TGTGCCAGCAGTCCCCCGGGCCTCAGGTCAGCTTTCTTT

D gene: -
clone size: -
V gene: TRBV4-1
J gene: TRBJ2-1
CDR3 protein: CASSQERIRVSNEQFF
CDR3 DNA: TGCGCCAGCAGCCAAGAACGGATCAGGGTGTCCAATGAGCAGTTCTTC

D gene: -
clone size: -
V gene: TRBV19
J gene: TRBJ1-3
CDR3 protein: CASSRQLSSGNTIYF
CDR3 DNA: TGTGCCAGTAGTCGACAGTTGAGCTCTGGAAACACCATATATTTT

D gene: TRBD1
clone size: -
V gene: TRBV15
J gene: TRBJ2-3
CDR3 protein: CATIRDRESTDTQYF
CDR3 DNA: TGTGCCACCATCCGGGACAGGGAGTCCACAGATACGCAGTATTTT